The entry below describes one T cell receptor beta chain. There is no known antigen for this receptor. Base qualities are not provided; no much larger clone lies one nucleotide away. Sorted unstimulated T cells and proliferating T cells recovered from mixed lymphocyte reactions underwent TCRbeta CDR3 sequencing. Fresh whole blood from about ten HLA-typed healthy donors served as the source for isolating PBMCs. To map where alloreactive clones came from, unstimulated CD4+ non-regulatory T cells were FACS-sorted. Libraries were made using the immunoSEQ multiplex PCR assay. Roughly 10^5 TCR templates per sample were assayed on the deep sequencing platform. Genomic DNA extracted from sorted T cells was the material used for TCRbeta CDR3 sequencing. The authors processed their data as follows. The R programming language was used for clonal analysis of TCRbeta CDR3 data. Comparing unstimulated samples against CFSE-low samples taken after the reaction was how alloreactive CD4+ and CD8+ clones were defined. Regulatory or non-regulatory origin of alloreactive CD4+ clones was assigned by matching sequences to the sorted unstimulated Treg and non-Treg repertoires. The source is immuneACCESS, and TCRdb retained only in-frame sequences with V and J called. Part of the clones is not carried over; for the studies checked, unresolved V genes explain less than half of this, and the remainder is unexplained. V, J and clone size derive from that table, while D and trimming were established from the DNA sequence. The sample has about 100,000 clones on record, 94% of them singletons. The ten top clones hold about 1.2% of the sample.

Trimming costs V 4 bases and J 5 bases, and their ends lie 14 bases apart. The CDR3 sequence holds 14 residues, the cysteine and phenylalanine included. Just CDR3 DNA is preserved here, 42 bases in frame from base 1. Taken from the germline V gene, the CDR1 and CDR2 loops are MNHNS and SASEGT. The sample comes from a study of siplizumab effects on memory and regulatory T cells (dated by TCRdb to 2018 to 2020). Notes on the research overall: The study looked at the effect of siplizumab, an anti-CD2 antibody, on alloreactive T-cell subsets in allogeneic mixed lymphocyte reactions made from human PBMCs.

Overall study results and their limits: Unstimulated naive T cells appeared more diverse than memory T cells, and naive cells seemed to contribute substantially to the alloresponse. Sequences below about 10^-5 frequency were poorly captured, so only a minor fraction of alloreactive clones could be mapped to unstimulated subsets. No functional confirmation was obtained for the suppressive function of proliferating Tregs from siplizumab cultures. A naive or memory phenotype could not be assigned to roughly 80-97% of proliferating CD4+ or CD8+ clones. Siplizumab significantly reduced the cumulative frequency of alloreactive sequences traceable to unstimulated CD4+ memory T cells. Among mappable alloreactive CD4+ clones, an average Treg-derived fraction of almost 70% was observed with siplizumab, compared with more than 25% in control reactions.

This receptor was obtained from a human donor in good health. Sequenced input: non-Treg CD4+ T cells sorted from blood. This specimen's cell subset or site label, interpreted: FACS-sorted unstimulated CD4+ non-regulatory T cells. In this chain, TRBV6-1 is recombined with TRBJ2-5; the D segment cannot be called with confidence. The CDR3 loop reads CASSGQFVGETQYF. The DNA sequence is TGTGCCAGCAGTGGCCAATTCGTGGGGGAGACCCAGTACTTC.